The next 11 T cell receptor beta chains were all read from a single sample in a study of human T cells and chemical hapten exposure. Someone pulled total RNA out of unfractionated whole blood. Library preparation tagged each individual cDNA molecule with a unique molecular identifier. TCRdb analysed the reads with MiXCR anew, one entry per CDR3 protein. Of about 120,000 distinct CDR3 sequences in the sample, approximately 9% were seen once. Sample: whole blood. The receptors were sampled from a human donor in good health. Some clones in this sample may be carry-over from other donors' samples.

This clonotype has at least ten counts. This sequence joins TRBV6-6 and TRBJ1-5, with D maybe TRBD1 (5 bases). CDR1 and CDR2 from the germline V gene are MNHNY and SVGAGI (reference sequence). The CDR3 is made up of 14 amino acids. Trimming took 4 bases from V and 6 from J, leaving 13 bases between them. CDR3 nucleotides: TGTGCCAGCAGTTCGGGAGGGGAGTCTCAGCCCCAGCATTTT. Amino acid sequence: CASSSGGESQPQHF.

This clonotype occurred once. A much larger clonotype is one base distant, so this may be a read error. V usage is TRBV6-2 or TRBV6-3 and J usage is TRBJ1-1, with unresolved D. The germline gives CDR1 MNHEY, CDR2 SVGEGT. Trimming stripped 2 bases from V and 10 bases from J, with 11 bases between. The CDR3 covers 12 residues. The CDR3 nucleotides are TGTGCCAGCAGTTACGGACCCAATGCAGCTTTCTTT. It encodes CASSYGPNAAFF.

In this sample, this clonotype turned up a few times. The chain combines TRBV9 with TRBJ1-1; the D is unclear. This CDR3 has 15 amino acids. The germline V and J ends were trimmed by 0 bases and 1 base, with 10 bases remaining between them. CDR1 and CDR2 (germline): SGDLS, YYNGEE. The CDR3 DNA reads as TGTGCCAGCAGCGTAGAGAGAAGCCGGAACACTGAAGCTTTCTTT. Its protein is CASSVERSRNTEAFF.

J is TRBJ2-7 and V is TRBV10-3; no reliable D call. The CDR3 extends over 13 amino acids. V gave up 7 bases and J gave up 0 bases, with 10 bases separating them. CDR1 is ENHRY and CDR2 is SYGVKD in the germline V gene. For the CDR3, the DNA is TGTGCCATCACTACGGAGAGCTCCTACGAGCAGTACTTC. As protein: CAITTESSYEQYF.

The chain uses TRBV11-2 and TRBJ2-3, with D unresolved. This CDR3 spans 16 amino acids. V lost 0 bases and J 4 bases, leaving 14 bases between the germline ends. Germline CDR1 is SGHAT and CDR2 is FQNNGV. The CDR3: CASSLERRVGSDTQYF. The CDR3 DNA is TGTGCCAGCAGCTTAGAACGACGGGTGGGCTCAGATACGCAGTATTTT.

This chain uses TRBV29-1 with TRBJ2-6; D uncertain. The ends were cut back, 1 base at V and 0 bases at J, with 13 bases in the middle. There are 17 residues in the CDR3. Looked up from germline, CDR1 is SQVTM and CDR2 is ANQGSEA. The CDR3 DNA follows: TGCAGCGTTGAAGTAAGGTTAGGATTCTCTGGGGCCAACGTCCTGACTTTC. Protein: CSVEVRLGFSGANVLTF.

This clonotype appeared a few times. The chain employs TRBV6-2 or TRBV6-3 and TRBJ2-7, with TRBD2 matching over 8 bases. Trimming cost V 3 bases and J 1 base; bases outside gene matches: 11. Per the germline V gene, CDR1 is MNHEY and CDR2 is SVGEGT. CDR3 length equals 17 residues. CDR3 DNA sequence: TGTGCCAGCAGTTATGAAAGAGGGCTAGCGGGTTCCTACGAGCAGTACTTC. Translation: CASSYERGLAGSYEQYF.

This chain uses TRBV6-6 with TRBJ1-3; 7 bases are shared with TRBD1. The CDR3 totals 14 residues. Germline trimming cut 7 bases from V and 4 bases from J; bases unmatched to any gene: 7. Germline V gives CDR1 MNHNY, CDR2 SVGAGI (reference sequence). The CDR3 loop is CASNIDREGNTIYF. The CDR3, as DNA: TGTGCCAGCAACATAGACAGGGAGGGAAACACCATATATTTT.

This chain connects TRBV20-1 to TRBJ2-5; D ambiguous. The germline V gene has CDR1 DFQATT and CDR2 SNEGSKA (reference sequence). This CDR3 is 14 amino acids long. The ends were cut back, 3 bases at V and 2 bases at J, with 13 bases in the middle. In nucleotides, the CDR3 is TGCAGTGCTAGCCTCCTCAGCGTGCAAGAGACCCAGTACTTC. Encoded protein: CSASLLSVQETQYF.

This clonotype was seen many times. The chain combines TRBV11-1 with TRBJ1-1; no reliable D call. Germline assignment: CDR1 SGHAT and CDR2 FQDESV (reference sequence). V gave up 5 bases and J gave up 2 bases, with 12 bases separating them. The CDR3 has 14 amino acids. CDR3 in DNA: TGTGCCAGCAGCCGAGGGCCTAAAAACACTGAAGCTTTCTTT. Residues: CASSRGPKNTEAFF.

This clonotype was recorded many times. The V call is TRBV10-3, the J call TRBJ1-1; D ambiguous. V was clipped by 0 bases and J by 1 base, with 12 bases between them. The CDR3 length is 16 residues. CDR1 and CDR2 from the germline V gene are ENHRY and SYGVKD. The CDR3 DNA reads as TGTGCCATCAGTGAGTCAATCGGTGTGGGGAACACTGAAGCTTTCTTT. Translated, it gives CAISESIGVGNTEAFF.